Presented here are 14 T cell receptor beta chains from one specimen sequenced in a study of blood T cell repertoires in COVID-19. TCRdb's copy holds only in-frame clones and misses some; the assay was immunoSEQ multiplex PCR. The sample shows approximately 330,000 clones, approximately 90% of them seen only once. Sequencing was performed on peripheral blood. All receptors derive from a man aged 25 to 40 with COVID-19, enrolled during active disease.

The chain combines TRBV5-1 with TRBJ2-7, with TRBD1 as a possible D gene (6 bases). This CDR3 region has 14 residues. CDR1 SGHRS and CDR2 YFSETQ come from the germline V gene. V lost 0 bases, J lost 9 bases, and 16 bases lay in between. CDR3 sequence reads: CASSLVGGQGGQYF. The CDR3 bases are TGCGCCAGCAGCTTGGTCGGCGGGCAAGGGGGGCAGTACTTC.

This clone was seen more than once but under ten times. Here the CDR3 DNA reads TGCGCCAGCAGCCAAGATCAAGACAGTCCCTACAATGAGCAGTTCTTC. This codes for CASSQDQDSPYNEQFF. The chain carries TRBV4-1 and TRBJ2-1, with a possible D match to TRBD1 (5 bases). This CDR3 comprises 16 residues. The V gene lost 0 bases and the J gene lost 2 bases, with 11 bases spanning the gap. CDR1 is MGHRA, CDR2 YSYEKL, per germline.

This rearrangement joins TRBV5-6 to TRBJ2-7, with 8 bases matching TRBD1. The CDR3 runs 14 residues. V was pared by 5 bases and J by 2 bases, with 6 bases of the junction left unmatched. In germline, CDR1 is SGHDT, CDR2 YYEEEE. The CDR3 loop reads CASRPGTGTYEQYF. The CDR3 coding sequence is TGTGCCAGCAGGCCCGGGACAGGTACCTACGAGCAGTACTTC.

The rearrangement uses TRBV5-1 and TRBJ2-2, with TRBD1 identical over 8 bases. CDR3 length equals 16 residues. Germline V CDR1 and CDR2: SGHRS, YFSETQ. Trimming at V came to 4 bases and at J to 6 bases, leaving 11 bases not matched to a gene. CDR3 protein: CASSVGQGAHAGELFF. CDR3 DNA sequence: TGCGCCAGCAGCGTCGGCCAGGGGGCGCATGCCGGGGAGCTGTTTTTT.

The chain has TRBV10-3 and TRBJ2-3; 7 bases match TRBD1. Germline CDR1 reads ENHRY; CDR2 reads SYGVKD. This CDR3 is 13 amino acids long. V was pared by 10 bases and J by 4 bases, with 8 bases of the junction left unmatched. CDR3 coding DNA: TGTGCCACGCGACAGGGATCGGCAGATACGCAGTATTTT. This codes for CATRQGSADTQYF.

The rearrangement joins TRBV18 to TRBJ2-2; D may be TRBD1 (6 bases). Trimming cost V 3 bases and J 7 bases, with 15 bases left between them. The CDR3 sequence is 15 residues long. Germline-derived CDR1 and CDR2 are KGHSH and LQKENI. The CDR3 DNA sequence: TGTGCCAGCTCACCCCCTACAGGGCGCCACGGGGAGCTGTTTTTT. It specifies CASSPPTGRHGELFF.

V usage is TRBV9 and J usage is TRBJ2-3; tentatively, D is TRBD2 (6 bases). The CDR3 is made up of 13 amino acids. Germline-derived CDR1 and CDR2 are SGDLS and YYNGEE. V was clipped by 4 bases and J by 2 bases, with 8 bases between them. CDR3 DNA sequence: TGTGCCAGCAGCCCGGACTACACAGATACGCAGTATTTT. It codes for CASSPDYTDTQYF.

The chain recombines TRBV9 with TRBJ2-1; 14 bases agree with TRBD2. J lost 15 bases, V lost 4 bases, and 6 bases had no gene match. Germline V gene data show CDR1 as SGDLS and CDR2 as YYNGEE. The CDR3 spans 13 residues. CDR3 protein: CASSFGLAGGTFF. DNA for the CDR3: TGTGCCAGCAGCTTCGGACTAGCGGGGGGTACGTTCTTC.

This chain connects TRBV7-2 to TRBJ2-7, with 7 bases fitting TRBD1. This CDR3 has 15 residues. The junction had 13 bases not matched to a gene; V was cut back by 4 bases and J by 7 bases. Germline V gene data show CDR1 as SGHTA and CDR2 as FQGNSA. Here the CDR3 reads CASSSTGPPTGEQYF. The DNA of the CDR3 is TGTGCCAGCAGCTCGACAGGGCCCCCGACGGGGGAGCAGTACTTC. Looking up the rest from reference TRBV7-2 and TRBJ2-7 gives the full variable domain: GAGVSQSPSNKVTEKGKDVELRCDPISGHTALYWYRQSLGQGLEFLIYFQGNSAPDKSGLPSDRFSAERTGGSVSTLTIQRTQQEDSAVYLCASSSTGPPTGEQYFGPGTRLTVT.

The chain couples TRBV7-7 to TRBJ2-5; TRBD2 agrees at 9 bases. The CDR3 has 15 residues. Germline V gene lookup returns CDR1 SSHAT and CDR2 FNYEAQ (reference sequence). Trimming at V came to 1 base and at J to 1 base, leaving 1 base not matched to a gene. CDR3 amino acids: CASSLGGGAQETQYF. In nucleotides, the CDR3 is TGTGCCAGCAGCTTAGGCGGGGGGGCCCAAGAGACCCAGTACTTC.

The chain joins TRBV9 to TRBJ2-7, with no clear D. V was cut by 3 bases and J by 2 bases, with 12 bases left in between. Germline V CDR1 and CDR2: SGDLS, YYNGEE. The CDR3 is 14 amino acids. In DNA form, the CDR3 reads TGTGCCAGCAGCGGGGCAGGTTCTCCCTACGAGCAGTACTTC. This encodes CASSGAGSPYEQYF.

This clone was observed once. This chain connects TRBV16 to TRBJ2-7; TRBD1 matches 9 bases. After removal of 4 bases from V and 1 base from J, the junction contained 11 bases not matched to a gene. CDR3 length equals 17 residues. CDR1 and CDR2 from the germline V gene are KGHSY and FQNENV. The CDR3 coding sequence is TGTGCCAGCAGCCTCGGGGAACCGGGACAGGGTTCCTACGAGCAGTACTTC. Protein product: CASSLGEPGQGSYEQYF.

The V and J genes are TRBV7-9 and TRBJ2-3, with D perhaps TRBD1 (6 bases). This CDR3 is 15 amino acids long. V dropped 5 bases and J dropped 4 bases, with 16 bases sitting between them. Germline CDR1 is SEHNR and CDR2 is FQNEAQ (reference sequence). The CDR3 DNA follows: TGTGCCAGCAGCCCGACCGGGACATACGCAGATACGCAGTATTTT. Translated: CASSPTGTYADTQYF.

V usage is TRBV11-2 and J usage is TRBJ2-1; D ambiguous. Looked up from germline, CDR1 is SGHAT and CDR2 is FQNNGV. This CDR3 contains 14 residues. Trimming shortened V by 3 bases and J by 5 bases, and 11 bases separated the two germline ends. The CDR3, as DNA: TGTGCCAGCAGCTTGAGTAACCGAGACAATGAGCAGTTCTTC. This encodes CASSLSNRDNEQFF.